The next 32 T cell receptor beta chains were all read from a single sample in a study of cytomegalovirus exposure and HLA in healthy donors. The PCR contained 60 Vbeta and 13 Jbeta primers. The assay was immunoSEQ multiplex PCR, and TCRdb's table has in-frame clones only and misses some. The sample gives some 65,000 clones, 68% of which show up once; 9.5% to 12% is in the top ten. The sequenced material came from PBMCs. These receptors originate from a woman under 40 in good health and CMV-seronegative.

The chain links TRBV5-1 to TRBJ2-3, with 10 bases fitting TRBD1. Germline V gene data show CDR1 as SGHRS and CDR2 as YFSETQ. The CDR3 is made up of 16 amino acids. Trimming at V came to 0 bases and at J to 1 base, leaving 2 bases not matched to a gene. The CDR3 loop is CASSLGGTGGTDTQYF. As DNA, the CDR3 is TGCGCCAGCAGCTTGGGCGGGACAGGGGGCACAGATACGCAGTATTTT.

The chain employs TRBV28 and TRBJ1-2; maybe TRBD1 (5 bases). The CDR3 contains 13 residues. Germline CDR1 is MDHEN and CDR2 is SYDVKM. Trimming left V 2 bases short and J 14 bases short, with 18 bases between. This CDR3 reads CASSLEWGRGYTF. For the CDR3, the DNA is TGTGCCAGCAGTTTAGAGTGGGGGAGGGGTTATACCTTC.

V and J are TRBV5-1 and TRBJ2-5, with 8 bases aligning to TRBD2. This CDR3 is built from 18 residues. Looked up from germline, CDR1 is SGHRS and CDR2 is YFSETQ. J was trimmed by 3 bases and V by 0 bases; bases with no gene match: 13. The CDR3 DNA follows: TGCGCCAGCAGCTTGGGGACTAGCTCCTCTCTGGGAGAAGAGACCCAGTACTTC. Protein product: CASSLGTSSSLGEETQYF.

A few counts support this clone. The rearrangement joins TRBV7-9 to TRBJ2-7; 10 bases agree with TRBD1. The J segment lost 5 bases and the V segment lost 2 bases, leaving 6 bases of the junction unmatched. This CDR3 comprises 15 residues. Germline CDR1 SEHNR, CDR2 FQNEAQ (reference sequence). DNA for the CDR3: TGTGCCAGCAGCTTATGGGGGGACAGGGGTCACGAGCAGTACTTC. Amino acids: CASSLWGDRGHEQYF.

The chain has TRBV7-2 and TRBJ1-1; maybe TRBD1 (5 bases). V lost 5 bases to trimming and J lost 4 bases, with 17 bases between them. CDR3 length: 15 residues. Germline V lookup: CDR1 SGHTA, CDR2 FQGNSA. The CDR3 sequence: CASSPLSGGFTEAFF. DNA of the CDR3: TGTGCCAGCAGCCCTCTATCCGGGGGGTTCACTGAAGCTTTCTTT.

The V gene is TRBV11-2, the J gene TRBJ2-6; D unclear. The germline CDR1 and CDR2 sequences are SGHAT and FQNNGV. The CDR3 extends over 14 amino acids. Trimming shortened V by 8 bases and J by 0 bases, and 8 bases separated the two germline ends. CDR3 sequence: CASQEYSGANVLTF. CDR3 in DNA: TGTGCCAGCCAGGAATACTCTGGGGCCAACGTCCTGACTTTC.

This clone was seen more than once but under ten times. The CDR3 DNA follows: TGTGCCAGCAGTGACAGGGGGCACACTGAAGCTTTCTTT. This translates into CASSDRGHTEAFF. V is TRBV6-4 and J is TRBJ1-1; 7 nucleotides agree with TRBD1. CDR1 is MRHNA, CDR2 SNTAGT, per germline. The CDR3 has 13 amino acids. The trim removed 2 bases at V and 3 bases at J, leaving 0 bases unmatched.

The chain has TRBV6-5 and TRBJ1-2; possibly TRBD1 for D (5 bases). Per germline, CDR1 MNHEY and CDR2 SVGAGI. Between the trimmed V and J ends, which lost 2 bases and 1 base, there was a span of 14 bases. The CDR3 covers 16 residues. This CDR3 is CASSYVAGMVNYGYTF. The CDR3, as DNA: TGTGCCAGCAGTTACGTCGCAGGGATGGTTAACTATGGCTACACCTTC.

The rearrangement joins TRBV27 to TRBJ1-2; D gene uncertain. The CDR3 loop spans 13 amino acids. The germline gives CDR1 MNHEY, CDR2 SMNVEV (reference sequence). Between the trimmed V and J ends, which lost 0 bases and 6 bases, there was a span of 8 bases. The DNA for the CDR3 is TGTGCCAGCAGTTTATCGAGGTTCCATGGCTACACCTTC. Protein: CASSLSRFHGYTF.

The chain combines TRBV5-1 with TRBJ1-4; TRBD1 matches at 10 bases. CDR1 and CDR2 from the germline V gene are SGHRS and YFSETQ. The CDR3 extends over 15 amino acids. With 4 bases clipped from V and 7 bases from J, the junction kept 7 bases outside the gene matches. The CDR3 coding sequence is TGCGCCAGCAGCCGTCCCGGGACAGGGGCTGAAAAACTGTTTTTT. This translates into CASSRPGTGAEKLFF.

The chain links TRBV7-2 to TRBJ2-5; weak D call: TRBD1 (6 bases). CDR1 is SGHTA, CDR2 FQGNSA, per germline. V was pared by 7 bases and J by 2 bases, with 17 bases between. This CDR3 has 15 amino acids. The CDR3, as DNA: TGTGCCAGCACCAGTAGCCGGGACACGCAAGAGACCCAGTACTTC. Residues: CASTSSRDTQETQYF.

The chain joins TRBV30 to TRBJ1-1; TRBD1 aligns across 7 bases. The length of the CDR3 is 13 residues. Germline V gene data show CDR1 as GTSNPN and CDR2 as SVGIG (reference sequence). J lost 1 base, V lost 5 bases, and 4 bases had no gene match. The DNA for the CDR3 is TGTGCCTGGTGCAGGGGGGCGAACACTGAAGCTTTCTTT. This sequence encodes CAWCRGANTEAFF.

The rearrangement uses TRBV27 and TRBJ2-7; 7 bases fit TRBD1. From germline, CDR1 is MNHEY and CDR2 SMNVEV (reference sequence). V was clipped by 5 bases and J by 0 bases; unmatched bases: 7. This CDR3 contains 15 residues. The CDR3 sequence: CASSAYRGSSYEQYF. CDR3 bases: TGTGCCAGCAGTGCCTACAGGGGTAGCTCCTACGAGCAGTACTTC.

The chain is built from TRBV5-1 and TRBJ2-7; TRBD1 is a possible D gene (5 bases). Germline CDR1 is SGHRS and CDR2 is YFSETQ. This CDR3 spans 13 amino acids. The V end was cut by 0 bases, the J end by 3 bases, with 7 bases between. The CDR3 spells CASSLADNYEQYF. The CDR3 region has the DNA TGCGCCAGCAGCTTGGCGGACAACTACGAGCAGTACTTC. Supplemented by reference TRBV5-1 and TRBJ2-7, the full variable domain reads KAGVTQTPRYLIKTRGQQVTLSCSPISGHRSVSWYQQTPGQGLQFLFEYFSETQRNKGNFPGRFSGRQFSNSRSEMNVSTLELGDSALYLCASSLADNYEQYFGPGTRLTVT.

The chain employs TRBV30 and TRBJ2-7, with D hard to call. V was trimmed by 4 bases and J by 4 bases, leaving 8 bases between them. CDR1 and CDR2 (germline): GTSNPN, SVGIG (reference sequence). The CDR3 contains 11 residues. CDR3 sequence (DNA): TGTGCCTGGACCGTCGGGTACGAGCAGTACTTC. Its protein product is CAWTVGYEQYF.

This clone was seen once. This chain connects TRBV5-1 to TRBJ2-5; 8 positions agree with TRBD2. CDR1 SGHRS and CDR2 YFSETQ come from the germline V gene. Unmatched junction bases numbered 8, after V lost 3 bases and J lost 1 base. This CDR3 has 16 amino acids. The CDR3 loop is CASSSGSGDFQETQYF. CDR3 coding DNA: TGCGCCAGCAGCTCCGGTAGCGGGGACTTCCAAGAGACCCAGTACTTC.

V and J are TRBV7-9 and TRBJ1-6, with TRBD1 as a possible D gene (5 bases). The CDR3 is 15 residues long. V lost 10 bases, J lost 6 bases, and 19 bases lay in between. The germline gives CDR1 SEHNR, CDR2 FQNEAQ (reference sequence). The CDR3 sequence is CATHGSTAINSPLHF. The CDR3 coding sequence is TGTGCCACCCACGGTTCGACAGCCATTAATTCACCCCTCCACTTT.

V and J are TRBV6-5 and TRBJ2-1, with TRBD2 identical over 9 bases. Per the germline V gene, CDR1 is MNHEY and CDR2 is SVGAGI. The V segment lost 1 base and the J segment 9 bases; nucleotides outside the gene matches: 10. The CDR3 has 16 amino acids. CDR3 residues: CASSYWGGGALSEQFF. DNA of the CDR3: TGTGCCAGCAGTTACTGGGGCGGGGGGGCCCTCAGTGAGCAGTTCTTC.

The chain is built from TRBV6-5 and TRBJ2-7; D is unresolved. The V and J ends lost 5 bases and 1 base respectively, with 9 bases between them. The germline gives CDR1 MNHEY, CDR2 SVGAGI. This CDR3 has 13 residues. CDR3 sequence reads: CASSKRESYEQYF. Here the CDR3 DNA reads TGTGCCAGCAGTAAACGAGAATCCTACGAGCAGTACTTC.

This clone is a singleton in its sample. The rearrangement joins TRBV4-2 to TRBJ2-3; TRBD2 matches 9 bases. The V segment lost 0 bases and the J segment 4 bases; nucleotides outside the gene matches: 5. CDR1 LGHNA and CDR2 YNFKEQ come from the germline V gene. This CDR3 is built from 16 residues. The CDR3 here is CASSQDRAGGADTQYF. Here the CDR3 DNA reads TGTGCCAGCAGCCAAGATCGGGCGGGGGGGGCAGATACGCAGTATTTT.

This chain joins TRBV9 and TRBJ2-1, with D possibly TRBD2 on 5 matching bases. The CDR3 totals 11 residues. V dropped 6 bases and J dropped 10 bases, with 11 bases sitting between them. CDR1 SGDLS and CDR2 YYNGEE come from the germline V gene. CDR3 DNA sequence: TGTGCCAGCACCGCCCGGGGAGAGCAGTTCTTC. Its translation is CASTARGEQFF.

J is TRBJ2-1 and V is TRBV28, with 10 nucleotides matching TRBD1. Unmatched junction bases numbered 8, after V lost 4 bases and J lost 14 bases. The germline V gene has CDR1 MDHEN and CDR2 SYDVKM. The CDR3 loop spans 13 amino acids. Written as DNA, the CDR3 is TGTGCCAGCAGTTACTCTACAGGACAGGGGGAGTTCTTC. The encoded protein is CASSYSTGQGEFF.

This clone was recorded a few times. The chain carries TRBV15 and TRBJ1-1; D may be TRBD1 (5 bases). This CDR3 is 16 amino acids long. With 0 bases removed from V and 3 bases from J, the gap between germline ends came to 14 bases. Germline-derived CDR1 and CDR2 are LNHNV and YYDKDF (reference sequence). The CDR3 loop reads CATSRDTAGRDTEAFF. In DNA, the CDR3 is TGTGCCACCAGCAGAGATACGGCAGGGAGGGACACTGAAGCTTTCTTT.

The chain links TRBV29-1 to TRBJ2-7; no clear D. CDR3 length equals 11 residues. The V end lost 4 bases, the J end lost 2 bases, and 6 bases lay between the germline ends. Germline V gives CDR1 SQVTM, CDR2 ANQGSEA. The CDR3, as DNA: TGCAGCGTTGGGCAGACCTACGAGCAGTACTTC. Protein sequence: CSVGQTYEQYF.

Worth noting for this clone: Other DNA variants within this sample encode the same CDR3. The V and J genes are TRBV7-3 and TRBJ1-1, with D possibly TRBD1 on 6 matching bases. The CDR3 consists of 13 residues. Germline lookup yields CDR1 SGHTA and CDR2 FQGTGA. The V and J ends lost 4 bases and 5 bases respectively, with 11 bases between them. This CDR3 is CASSSRGRTEAFF. For the CDR3, the DNA is TGTGCCAGCAGCTCCAGGGGCCGAACTGAAGCTTTCTTT.

V and J are TRBV6-1 and TRBJ2-2; 8 nucleotides agree with TRBD2. Unmatched junction bases numbered 2, after V lost 4 bases and J lost 1 base. Germline V gene data show CDR1 as MNHNS and CDR2 as SASEGT. The length of the CDR3 is 15 residues. This CDR3 is CASSGTSWNTGELFF. As DNA, the CDR3 is TGTGCCAGCAGTGGGACTAGCTGGAACACCGGGGAGCTGTTTTTT.

This chain joins TRBV21-1 and TRBJ2-3; the table's D call TRBD2 went unverified against the DNA. TRBV21-1 is a documented pseudogene. The CDR3 runs 18 residues. The CDR3 reads CASSWGGGPQISTDTQYF. The CDR3 region has the DNA TGTGCCAGCAGCTGGGGCGGGGGCCCCCAAATTAGCACAGATACGCAGTATTTT.

The chain carries TRBV9 and TRBJ2-3, with D possibly being TRBD2 (6 bases). The germline V and J ends were trimmed by 0 bases and 1 base, with 9 bases remaining between them. The V gene's germline CDR1 is SGDLS and CDR2 YYNGEE. The CDR3 is 15 amino acids. The CDR3 coding sequence is TGTGCCAGCAGCGTAGAGGGACTCCGCACAGATACGCAGTATTTT. Translated, it gives CASSVEGLRTDTQYF.

This chain links TRBV7-2 with TRBJ2-5, with 10 positions matching TRBD1. Trimming removed 5 bases from V and 5 bases from J; junction bases left unmatched: 5. CDR1 is SGHTA and CDR2 is FQGNSA in the germline V gene. The CDR3 is 14 amino acids. The CDR3 bases are TGTGCCAGCAGCCGGGACAGGGGAGGGGAGACCCAGTACTTC. The encoded protein is CASSRDRGGETQYF.

The J gene is TRBJ2-5, the V gene TRBV14; D call uncertain. This CDR3 has 14 amino acids. V lost 8 bases and J lost 4, with 17 bases in between. Germline values: CDR1 SGHDN, CDR2 FVKESK. CDR3 sequence: CASSPAGLSETQYF. DNA for the CDR3: TGTGCCAGCTCCCCCGCCGGGTTATCAGAGACCCAGTACTTC.

The CDR3 DNA is TGTGCCAGCAGTCGGGACAGGGATGGCTACACCTTC. Translation gives CASSRDRDGYTF. This chain joins TRBV6-5 and TRBJ1-2, with TRBD1 matching 9 bases. V lost 5 bases to trimming and J lost 6 bases; unmatched junction nucleotides: 1. The CDR3 contains 12 residues. In germline, CDR1 is MNHEY, CDR2 SVGAGI.

The V gene is TRBV30, the J gene TRBJ1-6; no definite D call. Per the germline V gene, CDR1 is GTSNPN and CDR2 is SVGIG (reference sequence). Trimming pared 5 bases from V and 0 bases from J, leaving 5 bases between. The CDR3 is made up of 13 amino acids. This CDR3 is CAWRSSYNSPLHF. CDR3 DNA sequence: TGTGCCTGGCGTAGCTCCTATAATTCACCCCTCCACTTT.